The 32 T cell receptor beta chains reported below all come from one sample, sequenced in a study of shared T cell receptors in the human thymus. Data came from immunoSEQ multiplex PCR; TCRdb stores just in-frame clones and leaves some out. The sample lists about 730,000 clones; roughly 88% were seen once. The same data also went into a second study, on human thymus T cells.

Sequenced material: thymocytes. The origin of the receptors is a girl younger than two with a congenital heart defect.

This clone has a handful of counts. Mismatch with germline at one junction end may stem from a read error. This sequence joins TRBV4-2 and TRBJ1-1; D call uncertain. The germline CDR1 and CDR2 sequences are LGHNA and YNFKEQ. The CDR3 has 16 residues. CDR3 nucleotide sequence: TGTGCCAGCAGCCAAGGTTCGCGGCAGCAAAACATTGAAGCTTTCTTT. The encoded protein is CASSQGSRQQNIEAFF.

The chain employs TRBV5-4 and TRBJ2-1; the match to TRBD2 covers 7 bases. The V gene's germline CDR1 is SGHNT and CDR2 YYREEE (reference sequence). Losses at the gene ends were 2 bases for V and 8 bases for J; bases not matched to a gene: 16. The CDR3 covers 17 residues. This chain's CDR3 is CASSFTKLRDYSHEQFF. CDR3 in DNA: TGTGCCAGCAGCTTTACTAAACTCCGGGACTATTCCCATGAGCAGTTCTTC.

This chain links TRBV27 with TRBJ1-5; TRBD1 matches 11 bases. The length of the CDR3 is 16 residues. The V gene end was trimmed by 0 bases and the J gene end by 7 bases; junction bases not matched to a gene: 5. CDR1 is MNHEY and CDR2 is SMNVEV in the germline V gene (reference sequence). Here the CDR3 reads CASSLSGQGANQPQHF. Here the CDR3 DNA reads TGTGCCAGCAGTTTATCAGGACAGGGGGCAAACCAGCCCCAGCATTTT.

The gene calls are TRBV2 and TRBJ1-2; 9 positions agree with TRBD1. From germline, CDR1 is SNHLY and CDR2 FYNNEI. CDR3 length equals 14 residues. Trimming took 6 bases from V and 5 from J; bases not matched to a gene: 7. This CDR3 reads CASRGQGFGYGYTF. The CDR3 DNA follows: TGTGCCAGCAGAGGACAGGGGTTCGGGTATGGCTACACCTTC.

This clone has only a few counts. The chain combines TRBV7-9 with TRBJ2-7; D not certain. The CDR3 contains 11 residues. V was pared by 4 bases and J by 7 bases, with 8 bases between. CDR1 is SEHNR, CDR2 FQNEAQ, per germline (reference sequence). This chain's CDR3 is CASSSQWEQYF. CDR3 nucleotides: TGTGCCAGCAGCTCACAGTGGGAGCAGTACTTC.

The V and J genes are TRBV4-1 and TRBJ2-5; 14 bases match TRBD2. J lost 5 bases, V lost 3 bases, and 14 bases had no gene match. The germline V gene encodes CDR1 MGHRA and CDR2 YSYEKL. This CDR3 is 19 amino acids long. CDR3 sequence: CASSQHPTSGGAGSETQYF. CDR3 coding DNA: TGCGCCAGCAGCCAGCACCCGACTAGCGGGGGGGCCGGGTCGGAGACCCAGTACTTC.

V is TRBV19 and J is TRBJ1-2; TRBD1 matches 7 bases. The V gene end was trimmed by 6 bases and the J gene end by 4 bases; junction bases not matched to a gene: 8. This CDR3 contains 14 residues. Germline V gene sequence: CDR1 LNHDA, CDR2 SQIVND (reference sequence). The CDR3 is CASRLRQGGYGYTF. The CDR3 DNA reads TGTGCCAGTAGGCTGCGACAGGGTGGCTATGGCTACACCTTC.

The V and J genes are TRBV18 and TRBJ1-1; the match to TRBD1 covers 10 bases. CDR1 is KGHSH, CDR2 LQKENI, per germline. The J segment lost 0 bases and the V segment lost 3 bases, leaving 13 bases of the junction unmatched. This CDR3 is built from 19 residues. CDR3 nucleotides: TGTGCCAGCTCACCCACCCCGGGACAGGGGCATCAGATGAACACTGAAGCTTTCTTT. Encoded protein: CASSPTPGQGHQMNTEAFF.

The chain links TRBV7-9 to TRBJ2-1; the D gene is possibly TRBD2 (5 bases). Germline assignment: CDR1 SEHNR and CDR2 FQNEAQ (reference sequence). This CDR3 contains 14 residues. Trimming shortened V by 8 bases and J by 8 bases, and 19 bases separated the two germline ends. The CDR3 sequence is CASRLTGWPDEQFF. The CDR3 nucleotides read TGTGCCAGCCGTCTAACGGGGTGGCCTGATGAGCAGTTCTTC. The full variable domain, in which reference TRBV7-9 and TRBJ2-1 provide the parts outside the CDR3, is DTGVSQNPRHKITKRGQNVTFRCDPISEHNRLYWYRQTLGQGPEFLTYFQNEAQLEKSRLLSDRFSAERPKGSFSTLEIQRTEQGDSAMYLCASRLTGWPDEQFFGPGTRLTVL.

V gene TRBV6-5 combines with J gene TRBJ1-2, with TRBD1 identical over 7 bases. In germline, CDR1 is MNHEY, CDR2 SVGAGI. This CDR3 comprises 15 residues. The V segment lost 2 bases and the J segment 11 bases; nucleotides outside the gene matches: 14. Here the CDR3 reads CASSYVRGWTLGYTF. CDR3 sequence (DNA): TGTGCCAGCAGTTACGTCAGGGGGTGGACGCTTGGTTACACCTTC.

This chain connects TRBV5-1 to TRBJ2-3; a weak D match, TRBD2 (6 bases). The germline V gene has CDR1 SGHRS and CDR2 YFSETQ. The CDR3 is 15 amino acids. V lost 4 bases and J lost 5, with 17 bases in between. CDR3 region: CASSPDVGGEDTQYF. The CDR3 bases are TGCGCCAGCAGCCCCGACGTGGGGGGAGAAGATACGCAGTATTTT.

This chain joins TRBV7-8 and TRBJ1-1; D is unresolved. V was clipped by 1 base and J by 7 bases, with 19 bases between them. This CDR3 spans 16 amino acids. Germline V lookup: CDR1 SGHVS, CDR2 FQNEAQ. The CDR3, as DNA: TGTGCCAGCAGCTTAGGAATAGAAGGGAGGGAAGGTGAAGCTTTCTTT. Translated: CASSLGIEGREGEAFF.

This chain joins TRBV2 and TRBJ2-1; TRBD2 agrees at 8 bases. This CDR3 comprises 19 residues. The germline V gene has CDR1 SNHLY and CDR2 FYNNEI. V gave up 4 bases and J gave up 6 bases; unmatched junction bases: 20. In DNA, the CDR3 is TGTGCCAGCAGTGCTCCCCTCCCGGGGGGGCTAAGGGTTTCCAATGAGCAGTTCTTC. It yields the protein CASSAPLPGGLRVSNEQFF.

The V call is TRBV7-9, the J call TRBJ1-3; 7 bases agree with TRBD1. V gave up 3 bases and J gave up 0 bases; unmatched junction bases: 11. The CDR3 runs 18 residues. The germline V gene encodes CDR1 SEHNR and CDR2 FQNEAQ (reference sequence). The CDR3 reads CASSLTPHRGASGNTIYF. The CDR3 nucleotides read TGTGCCAGCAGCTTGACCCCTCACAGGGGCGCCTCTGGAAACACCATATATTTT.

V usage is TRBV19 and J usage is TRBJ1-5, with a weak D call TRBD1 (6 bases). The CDR3 is made up of 21 amino acids. V lost 4 bases to trimming and J lost 3 bases, with 31 bases between them. CDR1 is LNHDA and CDR2 is SQIVND in the germline V gene (reference sequence). CDR3 residues: CASSKTGNLPASRVYNQPQHF. For the CDR3, the DNA is TGTGCCAGTAGTAAGACAGGTAACCTACCCGCTAGCCGTGTTTACAATCAGCCCCAGCATTTT. The entire variable domain, with the rest obtained from reference TRBV19 and TRBJ1-5, is as follows: DGGITQSPKYLFRKEGQNVTLSCEQNLNHDAMYWYRQDPGQGLRLIYYSQIVNDFQKGDIAEGYSVSREKKESFPLTVTSAQKNPTAFYLCASSKTGNLPASRVYNQPQHFGDGTRLSIL.

CDR3 in amino acids: CASSQDRQGMGNTEAFF. CDR3 sequence (DNA): TGCGCCAGCAGCCAAGATCGTCAGGGGATGGGGAACACTGAAGCTTTCTTT. The genes are TRBV4-3 and TRBJ1-1, with a tentative D call TRBD1 (6 bases). This CDR3 spans 17 amino acids. In germline, CDR1 is LGHNA, CDR2 YSLEER. V lost 0 bases to trimming and J lost 1 base, with 15 bases between them.

The chain links TRBV11-2 to TRBJ1-6; no firm D call. The CDR3 length is 14 residues. Germline CDR1 reads SGHAT; CDR2 reads FQNNGV. The V end lost 3 bases, the J end lost 3 bases, and 6 bases lay between the germline ends. The CDR3 region has the DNA TGTGCCAGCAGCTTGTATTACTATAATTCACCCCTCCACTTT. It encodes CASSLYYYNSPLHF.

The rearrangement joins TRBV6-5 to TRBJ1-1; 8 nucleotides align to TRBD1. Germline CDR1 and CDR2: MNHEY and SVGAGI. The CDR3 has 16 amino acids. The ends lost 2 bases at V and 1 base at J; junction bases unmatched: 6. In DNA, the CDR3 is TGTGCCAGCAGTTACCGGCAGGGGGCACAGAACACTGAAGCTTTCTTT. The encoded protein is CASSYRQGAQNTEAFF.

The chain employs TRBV6-1 and TRBJ1-2, with 9 bases lining up with TRBD1. The CDR3 covers 14 residues. Trimming took 8 bases from V and 6 from J; bases not matched to a gene: 10. The germline V gene has CDR1 MNHNS and CDR2 SASEGT. CDR3 DNA: TGTGCCAGCGACCCAGACAGGGGGGCAGATGGCTACACCTTC. It translates to CASDPDRGADGYTF.

This clone was counted a few times. V usage is TRBV13 and J usage is TRBJ1-1, with 8 bases that match TRBD1. Germline V lookup: CDR1 PRHDT, CDR2 FYEKMQ (reference sequence). CDR3 length: 23 amino acids. Trimming removed 4 bases from V and 0 bases from J; junction bases left unmatched: 28. The CDR3, as DNA: TGTGCCAGCAGCTCATCACCAAAACCTCCCCCGCAGGGGGCATTACCGATGAACACTGAAGCTTTCTTT. Its translation is CASSSSPKPPPQGALPMNTEAFF.

This chain connects TRBV10-2 to TRBJ2-5, with 12 bases matching TRBD2. Germline-derived CDR1 and CDR2 are WSHSY and SAAADI. V lost 5 bases and J lost 2; bases outside the gene matches: 15. This CDR3 has 19 residues. The CDR3 sequence is CASSTTLAGGPTGQETQYF. The CDR3 nucleotides are TGCGCCAGCAGTACAACTCTAGCGGGGGGGCCAACCGGTCAAGAGACCCAGTACTTC.

V usage is TRBV9 and J usage is TRBJ1-1; TRBD1 aligns across 9 bases. Germline V lookup: CDR1 SGDLS, CDR2 YYNGEE. This CDR3 is 15 amino acids long. V dropped 4 bases and J dropped 5; count of bases not matched to a gene: 9. The CDR3 region has the DNA TGTGCCAGCAGCCCAGGACAGGGGAATGCTACTGAAGCTTTCTTT. It translates to CASSPGQGNATEAFF.

The rearrangement links TRBV10-3 to TRBJ2-3; 12 bases map to TRBD2. This CDR3 comprises 17 residues. Germline-derived CDR1 and CDR2 are ENHRY and SYGVKD. J lost 5 bases, V lost 8 bases, and 14 bases had no gene match. The CDR3: CAISFRASGGAGDTQYF. DNA of the CDR3: TGTGCCATCTCATTCAGGGCTAGCGGGGGGGCAGGAGATACGCAGTATTTT.

This clone was seen only a few times. The V gene is TRBV5-1, the J gene TRBJ2-2; TRBD2 might be the D (5 bases). V was shortened by 4 bases and J by 6 bases, with 22 bases between the two germline ends. The CDR3 has 17 residues. Germline lookup yields CDR1 SGHRS and CDR2 YFSETQ. The CDR3 nucleotides read TGCGCCAGCAGCCCACCCCACGGAGGAATAGATGCCGGGGAGCTGTTTTTT. This translates into CASSPPHGGIDAGELFF.

This chain connects TRBV5-5 to TRBJ1-1; no reliable D call. Germline values: CDR1 SGHKS, CDR2 YYEKEE (reference sequence). This CDR3 has 13 amino acids. V shed 0 bases and J shed 5 bases, with 8 bases lying between them. The DNA for the CDR3 is TGTGCCAGCAGCTTGGCACACGGGACTGAAGCTTTCTTT. The encoded protein is CASSLAHGTEAFF.

V is TRBV7-2 and J is TRBJ2-4; possibly TRBD1 for D (6 bases). Trimming removed 6 bases from V and 1 base from J, with 25 bases in between. Germline-derived CDR1 and CDR2 are SGHTA and FQGNSA. The length of the CDR3 is 19 residues. The CDR3 bases are TGTGCCAGCAGACTAGGGACGCAGGGGTGGACTCAGGCCAAAAACATTCAGTACTTC. Its protein is CASRLGTQGWTQAKNIQYF.

The J gene is TRBJ2-7, the V gene TRBV28; D ambiguous. Germline V CDR1 and CDR2: MDHEN, SYDVKM. This CDR3 is built from 19 residues. Trimming removed 3 bases at V and 3 bases at J, with 27 bases between. In DNA form, the CDR3 reads TGTGCCAGCAGTTTCCAACACCTCCCAAACCATATGATGAACTACGAGCAGTACTTC. As protein: CASSFQHLPNHMMNYEQYF.

The chain combines TRBV10-3 with TRBJ2-7, with a possible D match to TRBD2 (6 bases). The CDR3 sequence is 14 residues long. The germline gives CDR1 ENHRY, CDR2 SYGVKD. V gave up 0 bases and J gave up 3 bases, with 9 bases separating them. The CDR3 is CAISESGTFYEQYF. The CDR3 coding sequence is TGTGCCATCAGTGAGTCCGGGACTTTCTACGAGCAGTACTTC.

The gene calls are TRBV10-3 and TRBJ1-4, with D hard to call. The CDR3 extends over 14 amino acids. V lost 10 bases, J lost 4 bases, and 16 bases lay in between. CDR1 and CDR2 (germline): ENHRY, SYGVKD. The CDR3, as DNA: TGTGCCACCAAATCCAACCGGGTTAATGAAAAACTGTTTTTT. Encoded protein: CATKSNRVNEKLFF.

The rearrangement uses TRBV2 and TRBJ2-7; a possible D gene is TRBD2 (5 bases). The CDR3 spans 11 residues. Germline assignment: CDR1 SNHLY and CDR2 FYNNEI. V lost 2 bases and J 12 bases, leaving 11 bases between the germline ends. The DNA for the CDR3 is TGTGCCAGCAGTGAACCCGGGGATCGGTACTTC. It specifies CASSEPGDRYF.

This chain links TRBV7-9 with TRBJ1-1, with a weak D call TRBD1 (6 bases). This CDR3 comprises 14 residues. Germline V CDR1 and CDR2: SEHNR, FQNEAQ (reference sequence). Trimming took off 5 bases at V and 4 bases at J, with 14 bases between the two ends. The CDR3 spells CASSLTGSSTEAFF. CDR3 sequence (DNA): TGTGCCAGCAGCCTTACAGGGTCGTCCACTGAAGCTTTCTTT.

CDR3 sequence (DNA): TGTGCCAGCAGCTTATGGACAGGGAAAGCGAATTCACCCCTCCACTTT. Translation gives CASSLWTGKANSPLHF. This sequence joins TRBV7-2 and TRBJ1-6; 8 nucleotides line up with TRBD1. Germline-derived CDR1 and CDR2 are SGHTA and FQGNSA. V was pared by 2 bases and J by 7 bases, with 7 bases of the junction left unmatched. CDR3 size: 16 residues.